The rows below give T cell receptor beta chains drawn from one sample of a study of blood T cell repertoires in COVID-19. The repertoire was sequenced with immunoSEQ multiplex PCR; TCRdb's copy has only in-frame clones and lacks some. Found here are roughly 380,000 clones, roughly 90% of them singletons; the top ten hold just under 3%. Material: PBMCs or T cells enriched from blood (not recorded which). Receptor source: a woman aged 30 to 39 who had recovered from COVID-19. Each CDR3 is given with its conserved first and last residue. Fields, in order: D gene, J gene, V gene, clone size, CDR3 protein, CDR3 DNA. D genes are given only for firm matches. Only part of the rows carry a size: once, few, many, or a class if the clone is expanded.

>TRBD1|TRBJ2-3|TRBV7-9|.
CASSALGQELPTDTQYF
TGTGCCAGCAGCGCACTGGGACAGGAGCTACCCACAGATACGCAGTATTTT
>.|TRBJ1-1|TRBV4-1|.
CASSQRWREQANTEAFF
TGCGCCAGCAGCCAAAGATGGAGGGAACAGGCGAACACTGAAGCTTTCTTT
>.|TRBJ1-1|TRBV6-5|.
CASRQGYNTEAFF
TGTGCCAGCAGACAGGGCTATAACACTGAAGCTTTCTTT
>.|TRBJ1-6|TRBV6-6|once
CASSPTQLSTVANSPLHF
TGTGCCAGCAGTCCTACCCAACTCTCGACGGTAGCTAATTCACCCCTCCACTTT
>.|TRBJ2-7|TRBV5-1|.
CASTTGTGISYEQYF
TGCGCCAGCACCACAGGTACAGGGATCAGCTACGAGCAGTACTTC
>.|TRBJ1-1|TRBV19|few
CASSIGGNTEAFF
TGTGCCAGTAGTATAGGCGGGAACACTGAAGCTTTCTTT
>.|TRBJ1-5|TRBV4-2|.
CASSQAGQPNQPQHF
TGTGCCAGCAGCCAGGCAGGACAGCCCAATCAGCCCCAGCATTTT
>.|TRBJ2-7|TRBV7-9|.
CASSSEGGVVEQYF
TGTGCCAGCAGCTCCGAAGGGGGAGTTGTCGAGCAGTACTTC
>TRBD1|TRBJ1-1|TRBV19|.
CASNTGGAWGAFF
TGTGCCAGTAACACAGGGGGCGCCTGGGGAGCTTTCTTT
>.|TRBJ2-5|TRBV19|.
CASSTGSQETQYF
TGTGCCAGCTCCACCGGGAGCCAAGAGACCCAGTACTTC
>TRBD1|TRBJ1-3|TRBV7-2|.
CASSLGQASGNTIYF
TGTGCCAGCAGCCTAGGACAGGCCTCTGGAAACACCATATATTTT
>TRBD2|TRBJ2-7|TRBV3-1/TRBV3-2|.
CASSQSGRPNEQYF
TGTGCCAGCAGCCAAAGCGGGAGGCCCAACGAGCAGTACTTC
>.|TRBJ1-1|TRBV28|.
CASSSGQSTEAFF
TGTGCCAGCAGTAGCGGACAGAGCACTGAAGCTTTCTTT
>.|TRBJ1-1|TRBV11-2|.
CASSRDRMNTEAFF
TGTGCCAGCAGCCGCGACAGGATGAACACTGAAGCTTTCTTT
>.|TRBJ2-7|TRBV27|.
CASRKQGLNYEQYF
TGTGCCAGCAGAAAACAGGGTTTAAACTACGAGCAGTACTTC
>TRBD1|TRBJ1-1|TRBV10-3|once
CATNHRGDNTEAFF
TGTGCCACAAATCACAGGGGGGATAACACTGAAGCTTTCTTT
>TRBD1|TRBJ1-5|TRBV9|.
CASSRTGANNQPQHF
TGTGCCAGCAGCAGAACAGGGGCCAACAATCAGCCCCAGCATTTT
>TRBD1|TRBJ2-1|TRBV7-6|.
CASSYGSGTGGYNEQFF
TGTGCCAGCAGCTACGGGAGCGGGACAGGGGGCTACAATGAGCAGTTCTTC
>.|TRBJ2-2|TRBV30|once
CAWSLANTGELFF
TGTGCCTGGAGTCTAGCGAACACCGGGGAGCTGTTTTTT
>TRBD1|TRBJ1-2|TRBV4-2|once
CASSQGPGGDGYTF
TGTGCCAGCAGCCAAGGACCAGGGGGAGATGGCTACACCTTC
>.|TRBJ2-5|TRBV29-1|few
CSVGPQETQYF
TGCAGCGTTGGGCCCCAAGAGACCCAGTACTTC
>TRBD1|TRBJ2-1|TRBV19|.
CASSSGQGSYNEQFF
TGTGCCAGTAGTTCAGGACAGGGCTCCTACAATGAGCAGTTCTTC
>TRBD2|TRBJ2-1|TRBV6-1|few
CASSDTSGNYNEQFF
TGTGCCAGCAGTGATACTAGCGGTAACTACAATGAGCAGTTCTTC
>.|TRBJ1-4|TRBV4-2|.
CASSQDWTNEKLFF
TGTGCCAGCAGCCAAGATTGGACAAATGAAAAACTGTTTTTT
>TRBD2|TRBJ2-3|TRBV7-3|.
CASSYSLAGGTDTQYF
TGTGCCAGCAGCTACTCACTAGCGGGAGGCACAGATACGCAGTATTTT